This TCR beta chain came from a study of beta chain features in type 1 diabetes. Study-wide points: VDJ junctions from type 1 diabetes patients carried fewer insertions and larger deletions.

This clone was detected only once. Its antigen remains unknown. V shed 0 bases and J shed 1 base, with 8 bases lying between them. The length of the CDR3 is 16 residues. Germline V gene data show CDR1 as SGHNT and CDR2 as YYREEE (reference sequence). All of the isolated RNA was reverse transcribed, so expressed TCRB transcripts were sequenced. The assay was immunoSEQ multiplex PCR, and TCRdb's table has in-frame clones only and misses some. The sample yields some 180,000 clones, approximately 13% seen once. V gene TRBV5-4 combines with J gene TRBJ2-6; a possible D gene is TRBD1 (6 bases). Sequencing was done on a sample of central memory CD4+ T cells from blood. This sequence originates from a young woman in good health. CDR3 sequence reads: CASSLDGTSGANVLTF. In DNA form, the CDR3 reads TGTGCCAGCAGCTTGGACGGGACATCTGGGGCCAACGTCCTGACTTTC.